The entry that follows covers one TCR beta chain sequence. The antigen remains unidentified. Here immunoSEQ multiplex PCR was the method, and the copy in TCRdb shows in-frame clones only, minus some. The sample carries nearly 300,000 clones, 60% to 80% recorded once. These data originate in a study of cytotoxic CD8 clonotypes in ibrutinib-treated CLL. Study context: Average yields of approximately 260,000 productive templates and approximately 94,000 productive rearrangements characterized the samples.

General study results and limits: In sustained-remission versus progressing patients, sampling times differed.

Trimming shortened V by 5 bases and J by 0 bases, and 5 bases separated the two germline ends. The CDR3 sequence is 12 residues long. The V gene's germline CDR1 is SGHTA and CDR2 FQGNSA. Sequences were derived from PBMCs, sampled at disease progression, from a patient treated with ibrutinib. This clonotype originated in a human donor with chronic lymphocytic leukemia. The chain has TRBV7-2 and TRBJ2-7; D gene uncertain. CDR3 region: CASSPPSYEQYF. As DNA, the CDR3 is TGTGCCAGCAGCCCCCCCTCCTACGAGCAGTACTTC.